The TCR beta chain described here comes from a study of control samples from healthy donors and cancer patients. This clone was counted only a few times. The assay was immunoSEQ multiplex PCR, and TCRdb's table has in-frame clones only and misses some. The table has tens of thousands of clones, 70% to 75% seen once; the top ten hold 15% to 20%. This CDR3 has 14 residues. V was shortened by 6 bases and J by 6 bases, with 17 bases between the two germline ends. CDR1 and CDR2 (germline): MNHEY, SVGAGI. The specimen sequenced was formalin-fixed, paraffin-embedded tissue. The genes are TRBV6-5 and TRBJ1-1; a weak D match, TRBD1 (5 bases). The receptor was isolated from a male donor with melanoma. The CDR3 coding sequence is TGTGCCAGCAGCTCCCCCCCCAGGGAAGCTGAAGCTTTCTTT. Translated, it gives CASSSPPREAEAFF.